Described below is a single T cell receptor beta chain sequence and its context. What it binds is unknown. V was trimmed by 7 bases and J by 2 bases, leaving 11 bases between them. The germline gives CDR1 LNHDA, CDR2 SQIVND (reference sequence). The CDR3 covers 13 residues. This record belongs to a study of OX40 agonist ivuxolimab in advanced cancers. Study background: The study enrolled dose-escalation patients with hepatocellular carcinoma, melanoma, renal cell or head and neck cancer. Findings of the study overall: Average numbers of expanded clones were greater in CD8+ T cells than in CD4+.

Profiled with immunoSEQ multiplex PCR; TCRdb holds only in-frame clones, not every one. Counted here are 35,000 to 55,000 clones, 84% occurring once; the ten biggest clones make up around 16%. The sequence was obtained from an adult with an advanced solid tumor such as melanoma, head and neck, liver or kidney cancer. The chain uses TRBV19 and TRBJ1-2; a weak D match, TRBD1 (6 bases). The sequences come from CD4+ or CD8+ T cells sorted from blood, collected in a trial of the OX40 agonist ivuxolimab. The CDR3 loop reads CASTFDRNYGYTF. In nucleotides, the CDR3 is TGTGCCAGTACCTTTGACAGGAACTATGGCTACACCTTC. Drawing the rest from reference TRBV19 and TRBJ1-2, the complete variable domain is DGGITQSPKYLFRKEGQNVTLSCEQNLNHDAMYWYRQDPGQGLRLIYYSQIVNDFQKGDIAEGYSVSREKKESFPLTVTSAQKNPTAFYLCASTFDRNYGYTFGSGTRLTVV.